A selection of T cell receptor beta chains follows, all from one sample in a study of blood T cell repertoires in COVID-19. Sequenced by immunoSEQ multiplex PCR; TCRdb stores in-frame clones only, minus some. The sample yields roughly 200,000 clones, 76% seen once. The sequencing sample was made of peripheral blood. These TCRs come from a woman in her forties or fifties with active or convalescent COVID-19. Both conserved end residues are trimmed from each CDR3. The D gene is left open where the match is weak.

D: .
V: TRBV2
length: 13
J: TRBJ2-5
CDR3: ASSERQPLGETQY

D: .
V: TRBV4-3
length: 16
J: TRBJ1-4
CDR3: ASSRNPGLMATNEKLF

D: .
V: TRBV7-6
length: 12
J: TRBJ1-2
CDR3: ASSLRQGLYGYT

D: TRBD1
V: TRBV27
length: 12
J: TRBJ1-6
CDR3: ASSLGSGGSPLH

D: .
V: TRBV30
length: 9
J: TRBJ2-7
CDR3: AWGNRDEQY

D: TRBD1
V: TRBV2
length: 13
J: TRBJ1-2
CDR3: ASSQVRDRGAGYT

D: TRBD1
V: TRBV7-9
length: 12
J: TRBJ2-2
CDR3: ASGLTGHTGELF

D: TRBD1
V: TRBV25-1
length: 14
J: TRBJ1-5
CDR3: ASSGSGGTTNQPQH

D: TRBD2
V: TRBV25-1
length: 14
J: TRBJ2-3
CDR3: ASSVRLAGETDTQY

D: .
V: TRBV19
length: 11
J: TRBJ1-5
CDR3: ASSPGVRQPQH

D: .
V: TRBV7-3
length: 13
J: TRBJ1-1
CDR3: ASSLGLQENTEAF

D: .
V: TRBV6-5
length: 12
J: TRBJ2-2
CDR3: ASSYRDALGELF

D: TRBD1
V: TRBV24-1
length: 13
J: TRBJ2-5
CDR3: ATSKGPGQQETQY

D: TRBD1
V: TRBV19
length: 14
J: TRBJ2-1
CDR3: ASSIVGDRGRNEQF

D: TRBD2
V: TRBV18
length: 14
J: TRBJ2-3
CDR3: ASSPLADSSTDTQY

D: TRBD2
V: TRBV9
length: 17
J: TRBJ2-7
CDR3: ASSAFQPGLAGGPYEQY

D: TRBD2
V: TRBV11-2
length: 13
J: TRBJ2-2
CDR3: ASRSGGASAGELF

D: .
V: TRBV5-1
length: 13
J: TRBJ2-2
CDR3: ASSLDQTNTGELF

D: .
V: TRBV18
length: 14
J: TRBJ2-1
CDR3: ASSPPIQILDNEQF

D: .
V: TRBV4-3
length: 12
J: TRBJ2-1
CDR3: ASRQGIGTNEQF

D: .
V: TRBV3-1/TRBV3-2
length: 16
J: TRBJ2-2
CDR3: ASSQQGLGLANTGELF

D: TRBD2
V: TRBV7-3
length: 13
J: TRBJ2-5
CDR3: ASSLRGGRAETQY

D: TRBD1
V: TRBV6-5
length: 12
J: TRBJ1-2
CDR3: ASSRGQPNYGYT